A selection of T cell receptor beta chains follows, all from one sample in a study of human T cells and chemical hapten exposure. TCRdb used MiXCR to reprocess the RACE reads, holding one entry per CDR3 protein. The table shows about 110,000 distinct CDR3 sequences, with around 10% occurring only once. The sample was whole blood, taken in connection with sensitization to the hapten diphenylcyclopropenone (DPC). The receptors were gathered from a middle-aged woman with alopecia areata. Some clones in this sample may be carry-over from other donors' samples. Each CDR3 is given with its conserved first and last residue. Each record gives: J gene, clone size, D gene, V gene, CDR3 protein, CDR3 DNA. The D gene is left open where the match is weak. Only part of the rows carry a size: once, few, many, or a class if the clone is expanded.

j_call: TRBJ2-2; clone_size: few; d_call: TRBD2; v_call: TRBV6-2/TRBV6-3; cdr3_aa: CASSGLAGVGELFF; cdr3_nt: TGTGCCAGCAGTGGACTAGCGGGAGTCGGGGAGCTGTTTTTT
j_call: TRBJ1-1; clone_size: many; d_call: .; v_call: TRBV7-8; cdr3_aa: CASSLGTRNTEAFF; cdr3_nt: TGTGCCAGCAGCTTAGGGACCAGGAACACTGAAGCTTTCTTT
j_call: TRBJ2-7; clone_size: few; d_call: .; v_call: TRBV7-2; cdr3_aa: CASSLFAGTILYEQYF; cdr3_nt: TGTGCCAGCAGCTTATTTGCGGGAACGATTTTGTACGAGCAGTACTTC
j_call: TRBJ2-7; clone_size: many; d_call: .; v_call: TRBV19; cdr3_aa: CASSMLLGFGEQYF; cdr3_nt: TGTGCCAGTAGTATGCTCCTCGGATTTGGGGAGCAGTACTTC
j_call: TRBJ2-1; clone_size: few; d_call: TRBD2; v_call: TRBV7-2; cdr3_aa: CASSPAAGRGGYNEQFF; cdr3_nt: TGTGCCAGCAGCCCCGCGGCAGGGCGGGGGGGGTACAATGAGCAGTTCTTC
j_call: TRBJ2-3; clone_size: many; d_call: TRBD2; v_call: TRBV28; cdr3_aa: CASSPTAIRLAGVRTDTQYF; cdr3_nt: TGTGCCAGCAGTCCCACCGCGATTAGACTAGCGGGAGTGAGGACAGATACGCAGTATTTT
j_call: TRBJ2-7; clone_size: many; d_call: .; v_call: TRBV21-1; cdr3_aa: CASSKDGGTSTSGYSYEQYF; cdr3_nt: TGTGCCAGCAGCAAAGATGGGGGGACGTCGACTAGCGGGTATTCCTACGAGCAGTACTTC
j_call: TRBJ2-5; clone_size: .; d_call: TRBD2; v_call: TRBV15; cdr3_aa: CATSAGVEKTQYF; cdr3_nt: TGTGCCACCAGCGCGGGAGTCGAAAAGACCCAGTACTTC
j_call: TRBJ2-2; clone_size: .; d_call: .; v_call: TRBV10-3; cdr3_aa: CAIRKTSPGELFF; cdr3_nt: TGTGCCATCAGAAAGACCAGCCCCGGGGAGCTGTTTTTT
j_call: TRBJ2-5; clone_size: .; d_call: TRBD2; v_call: TRBV5-1; cdr3_aa: CASSWDTSGSGGTQYF; cdr3_nt: TGCGCCAGCAGCTGGGACACTAGCGGGAGCGGTGGGACCCAGTACTTC
j_call: TRBJ1-2; clone_size: .; d_call: TRBD1; v_call: TRBV7-2; cdr3_aa: CASSPWTGGSTYWGYTF; cdr3_nt: TGTGCCAGCAGCCCGTGGACAGGTGGCTCCACATACTGGGGCTACACCTTC
j_call: TRBJ1-1; clone_size: .; d_call: .; v_call: TRBV12-3/TRBV12-4; cdr3_aa: CASTLKGNTEAFF; cdr3_nt: TGTGCCAGCACCCTCAAGGGGAACACTGAAGCTTTCTTT
j_call: TRBJ2-1; clone_size: .; d_call: TRBD2; v_call: TRBV6-2/TRBV6-3; cdr3_aa: CASCDGRANEQFF; cdr3_nt: TGTGCCAGCTGCGACGGGAGGGCCAATGAGCAGTTCTTC
j_call: TRBJ2-4; clone_size: .; d_call: .; v_call: TRBV18; cdr3_aa: CASSGMATGNIQYF; cdr3_nt: TGTGCCAGCTCCGGGATGGCAACGGGAAACATTCAGTACTTC
j_call: TRBJ2-3; clone_size: many; d_call: .; v_call: TRBV7-2; cdr3_aa: CASTRKRTTDTQYF; cdr3_nt: TGTGCCAGCACCCGTAAGCGGACCACAGATACGCAGTATTTT
j_call: TRBJ2-3; clone_size: few; d_call: .; v_call: TRBV3-1; cdr3_aa: CASSQGQVTQYF; cdr3_nt: TGTGCCAGCAGCCAAGGCCAGGTTACCCAGTATTTT
j_call: TRBJ2-3; clone_size: few; d_call: TRBD2; v_call: TRBV19; cdr3_aa: CASSMGRAADTQYF; cdr3_nt: TGTGCCAGTAGTATGGGGAGGGCCGCCGATACGCAGTATTTT
j_call: TRBJ2-2; clone_size: .; d_call: TRBD2; v_call: TRBV3-1; cdr3_aa: CASSQGLAVNTGELFF; cdr3_nt: TGTGCCAGCAGCCAGGGACTAGCGGTGAACACCGGGGAGCTGTTTTTT
j_call: TRBJ1-5; clone_size: many; d_call: TRBD1; v_call: TRBV6-2/TRBV6-3; cdr3_aa: CASSYHNDRGSSNQPQHF; cdr3_nt: TGTGCCAGCAGTTACCATAATGACAGGGGATCGAGCAATCAGCCCCAGCATTTT
j_call: TRBJ2-1; clone_size: many; d_call: TRBD2; v_call: TRBV10-3; cdr3_aa: CAIGRELYNEQFF; cdr3_nt: TGTGCCATCGGGCGGGAGCTCTACAATGAGCAGTTCTTC
j_call: TRBJ2-7; clone_size: .; d_call: TRBD2; v_call: TRBV28; cdr3_aa: CASTVGGREYEQYF; cdr3_nt: TGTGCCAGCACTGTCGGTGGGAGGGAATACGAGCAGTACTTC
j_call: TRBJ2-1; clone_size: .; d_call: .; v_call: TRBV20-1; cdr3_aa: CSARVATTCEQFF; cdr3_nt: TGCAGTGCTAGAGTCGCGACCACGTGTGAGCAGTTCTTC
j_call: TRBJ2-1; clone_size: few; d_call: .; v_call: TRBV12-3/TRBV12-4; cdr3_aa: CASSFLPGEHNEQFF; cdr3_nt: TGTGCCAGCAGTTTCTTGCCGGGAGAGCACAATGAGCAGTTCTTC
j_call: TRBJ2-1; clone_size: .; d_call: .; v_call: TRBV28; cdr3_aa: CASTPGYNEQFF; cdr3_nt: TGTGCCAGCACCCCTGGCTACAATGAGCAGTTCTTC
j_call: TRBJ1-2; clone_size: .; d_call: .; v_call: TRBV20-1; cdr3_aa: CSARGQGDSGYTF; cdr3_nt: TGCAGTGCTAGAGGTCAGGGAGATAGTGGCTACACCTTC
j_call: TRBJ1-1; clone_size: few; d_call: TRBD1; v_call: TRBV12-3/TRBV12-4; cdr3_aa: CASSFGTAEAFF; cdr3_nt: TGTGCCAGCAGTTTTGGGACAGCCGAAGCTTTCTTT
j_call: TRBJ1-4; clone_size: few; d_call: .; v_call: TRBV12-3/TRBV12-4; cdr3_aa: CASRLKQGGDEKLFF; cdr3_nt: TGTGCCAGCAGACTAAAGCAGGGTGGGGATGAAAAACTGTTTTTT
j_call: TRBJ2-1; clone_size: .; d_call: .; v_call: TRBV15; cdr3_aa: CATSKGRYSYNEQFF; cdr3_nt: TGTGCCACCAGCAAAGGCAGGTACTCCTACAATGAGCAGTTCTTC
j_call: TRBJ2-1; clone_size: few; d_call: .; v_call: TRBV6-2/TRBV6-3; cdr3_aa: CASSYNVRLAGINEQFF; cdr3_nt: TGTGCCAGCAGTTACAACGTACGATTGGCAGGGATCAATGAGCAGTTCTTC
j_call: TRBJ2-4; clone_size: many; d_call: TRBD1; v_call: TRBV30; cdr3_aa: CAYRTGPGNIQYF; cdr3_nt: TGTGCCTACAGGACAGGGCCGGGAAACATTCAGTACTTC
j_call: TRBJ2-3; clone_size: many; d_call: TRBD1; v_call: TRBV5-6; cdr3_aa: CASTNRPGQSGSDTQYF; cdr3_nt: TGTGCCAGCACTAACCGCCCGGGACAGTCGGGATCAGATACGCAGTATTTT
j_call: TRBJ2-5; clone_size: many; d_call: TRBD1; v_call: TRBV29-1; cdr3_aa: CSVEKTGGLETQYF; cdr3_nt: TGCAGCGTTGAGAAGACAGGGGGCTTGGAGACCCAGTACTTC
j_call: TRBJ1-1; clone_size: many; d_call: .; v_call: TRBV20-1; cdr3_aa: CSARGGAEAFF; cdr3_nt: TGCAGTGCTAGAGGGGGAGCTGAAGCTTTCTTT
j_call: TRBJ1-1; clone_size: few; d_call: .; v_call: TRBV18; cdr3_aa: CAGTGDMNTEAFF; cdr3_nt: TGTGCCGGTACTGGCGACATGAACACTGAAGCTTTCTTT
j_call: TRBJ2-1; clone_size: few; d_call: .; v_call: TRBV14; cdr3_aa: CASSQGSTTRNEQFF; cdr3_nt: TGTGCCAGCAGCCAAGGGTCAACTACCCGGAATGAGCAGTTCTTC
j_call: TRBJ2-7; clone_size: few; d_call: .; v_call: TRBV6-1; cdr3_aa: CASSEAHWMTYEQYF; cdr3_nt: TGTGCCAGCAGTGAAGCCCACTGGATGACCTACGAGCAGTACTTC
j_call: TRBJ2-4; clone_size: .; d_call: .; v_call: TRBV5-6; cdr3_aa: CASSFGRGAKNIQYF; cdr3_nt: TGTGCCAGCAGCTTCGGTAGGGGGGCCAAAAACATTCAGTACTTC
j_call: TRBJ2-1; clone_size: many; d_call: .; v_call: TRBV9; cdr3_aa: CASSVLSPAEQFF; cdr3_nt: TGTGCCAGCAGCGTATTATCGCCGGCTGAGCAGTTCTTC
j_call: TRBJ1-2; clone_size: many; d_call: .; v_call: TRBV9; cdr3_aa: CASSGEGDYGYTF; cdr3_nt: TGTGCCAGCAGCGGCGAGGGGGACTATGGCTACACCTTC
j_call: TRBJ2-5; clone_size: many; d_call: .; v_call: TRBV3-1; cdr3_aa: CASSLRTQQETQYF; cdr3_nt: TGTGCCAGCAGCCTCCGGACTCAGCAGGAGACCCAGTACTTC
j_call: TRBJ2-1; clone_size: many; d_call: TRBD2; v_call: TRBV13; cdr3_aa: CASSLGSGGANEQFF; cdr3_nt: TGTGCCAGCAGCTTAGGCAGCGGGGGGGCCAATGAGCAGTTCTTC
j_call: TRBJ1-1; clone_size: many; d_call: TRBD1; v_call: TRBV18; cdr3_aa: CASSPQGTGPVGTEAFF; cdr3_nt: TGTGCCAGCTCACCTCAGGGGACAGGGCCGGTGGGCACTGAAGCTTTCTTT
j_call: TRBJ1-5; clone_size: .; d_call: TRBD1; v_call: TRBV6-6; cdr3_aa: CASSPRGGALNQPQHF; cdr3_nt: TGTGCCAGCAGCCCCAGGGGGGGGGCCCTTAATCAGCCCCAGCATTTT
j_call: TRBJ2-3; clone_size: many; d_call: .; v_call: TRBV5-1; cdr3_aa: CASSLNSADTQYF; cdr3_nt: TGCGCCAGCAGCTTGAACAGCGCAGATACGCAGTATTTT
j_call: TRBJ2-1; clone_size: few; d_call: .; v_call: TRBV4-1; cdr3_aa: CASSQGQWNEQFF; cdr3_nt: TGCGCCAGCAGCCAAGGGCAGTGGAATGAGCAGTTCTTC
j_call: TRBJ2-1; clone_size: .; d_call: .; v_call: TRBV3-1; cdr3_aa: CASSQAGEQFF; cdr3_nt: TGTGCCAGCAGCCAAGCAGGTGAGCAGTTCTTC
j_call: TRBJ2-5; clone_size: few; d_call: TRBD2; v_call: TRBV15; cdr3_aa: CATSRAGGAETQYF; cdr3_nt: TGTGCCACCAGCAGAGCGGGAGGGGCAGAGACCCAGTACTTC
j_call: TRBJ1-1; clone_size: .; d_call: .; v_call: TRBV12-5; cdr3_aa: CASQTGAGRTEAFF; cdr3_nt: TGTGCTAGCCAGACGGGGGCAGGGAGGACTGAAGCTTTCTTT
j_call: TRBJ1-3; clone_size: many; d_call: .; v_call: TRBV6-1; cdr3_aa: CASVGGTGNTIYF; cdr3_nt: TGTGCCAGCGTCGGGGGAACTGGAAACACCATATATTTT
j_call: TRBJ1-4; clone_size: .; d_call: TRBD1; v_call: TRBV18; cdr3_aa: CASSPDRVPNEKLFF; cdr3_nt: TGTGCCAGCTCACCTGACAGGGTACCTAATGAAAAACTGTTTTTT
j_call: TRBJ2-4; clone_size: .; d_call: .; v_call: TRBV28; cdr3_aa: CASSFQAVKNIQYF; cdr3_nt: TGTGCCAGCAGTTTCCAAGCGGTTAAAAACATTCAGTACTTC
j_call: TRBJ1-3; clone_size: many; d_call: TRBD1; v_call: TRBV10-3; cdr3_aa: CAIRAGQVSGNTIYF; cdr3_nt: TGTGCCATTCGGGCCGGACAGGTCTCTGGAAACACCATATATTTT
j_call: TRBJ1-2; clone_size: few; d_call: .; v_call: TRBV4-2; cdr3_aa: CASSQDKGTYGYTF; cdr3_nt: TGTGCCAGCAGCCAAGACAAGGGCACCTATGGCTACACCTTC
j_call: TRBJ2-1; clone_size: few; d_call: TRBD2; v_call: TRBV6-2/TRBV6-3; cdr3_aa: CASIPSGRANEQFF; cdr3_nt: TGTGCCAGCATACCTAGCGGGAGGGCCAATGAGCAGTTCTTC
j_call: TRBJ2-1; clone_size: few; d_call: .; v_call: TRBV7-2; cdr3_aa: CASSLEASSYNEQFF; cdr3_nt: TGTGCCAGCAGCTTAGAAGCGTCCTCCTACAATGAGCAGTTCTTC
j_call: TRBJ1-1; clone_size: .; d_call: .; v_call: TRBV20-1; cdr3_aa: CSATTTVGARGNTEAFF; cdr3_nt: TGCAGTGCCACCACTACTGTGGGGGCGCGGGGAAACACTGAAGCTTTCTTT
j_call: TRBJ2-4; clone_size: many; d_call: .; v_call: TRBV12-3/TRBV12-4; cdr3_aa: CASSMDPAKNIQYF; cdr3_nt: TGTGCCAGCAGTATGGATCCAGCCAAAAACATTCAGTACTTC